This entry lists 21 T cell receptor beta chains sequenced from one sample in a study of CD8+ T cells in alopecia areata. Five or six patients had their CD4+ cells sorted into CD25+CD127- cells. Sequencing relied on a cDNA template that was reverse transcribed from extracted RNA. Profiling relied on immunoSEQ multiplex PCR, and the TCRdb table lists in-frame clones only, not all of them. The sample contains about 14,000 clones, around 50% of which appear only once. The sequencing sample was made of CD4+ Tregs sorted from blood. The receptor source for this set is a human donor with alopecia areata.

Note on this clone: An end of the junction does not agree with germline; a read error may underlie this. This chain links TRBV11-3 with TRBJ2-7; D is ambiguous. Germline V gene data show CDR1 as SGHNT and CDR2 as YENEEA. The CDR3 length is 13 residues. CDR3 coding DNA: TGTGCCAGCAGCCGGAGACCCTGGACGGTGACGGACTTC. Translating it yields CASSRRPWTVTDF.

This chain links TRBV4-2 with TRBJ1-1, with a possible D match to TRBD1 (6 bases). The V end lost 3 bases, the J end lost 10 bases, and 9 bases lay between the germline ends. CDR1 and CDR2 from the germline V gene are LGHNA and YNFKEQ. The CDR3 totals 11 residues. CDR3 DNA sequence: TGTGCCAGCAGCCAGGGACACGGAGCTTTCTTT. Residues: CASSQGHGAFF.

This rearrangement joins TRBV29-1 to TRBJ1-3, with D possibly matching TRBD1 (5 bases). Per germline, CDR1 SQVTM and CDR2 ANQGSEA. The CDR3 runs 12 residues. Trimming removed 5 bases at V and 8 bases at J, with 13 bases between. The CDR3 reads CSVSRGGDTIYF. CDR3 nucleotide sequence: TGCAGCGTTAGCCGGGGGGGGGACACCATATATTTT. Looking up the rest from reference TRBV29-1 and TRBJ1-3 gives the full variable domain: SAVISQKPSRDICQRGTSLTIQCQVDSQVTMMFWYRQQPGQSLTLIATANQGSEATYESGFVIDKFPISRPNLTFSTLTVSNMSPEDSSIYLCSVSRGGDTIYFGEGSWLTVV.

The V gene is TRBV11-2, the J gene TRBJ2-3; maybe TRBD1 (5 bases). The CDR3 is 13 residues long. CDR1 is SGHAT, CDR2 FQNNGV, per germline. With 3 bases removed from V and 5 bases from J, the gap between germline ends came to 9 bases. The CDR3 sequence is CASSFRGLDTQYF. The CDR3 DNA follows: TGTGCCAGCAGCTTTAGGGGTCTAGATACGCAGTATTTT.

The chain has TRBV27 and TRBJ2-1; the D call may be TRBD1 or TRBD2 (5 bases each). Trimming took 4 bases from V and 7 from J, leaving 11 bases between them. Looked up from germline, CDR1 is MNHEY and CDR2 is SMNVEV (reference sequence). The CDR3 runs to 13 residues. CDR3 sequence (DNA): TGTGCCAGCAGTTGGGGGTGGCGAAATGAGCAGTTCTTC. This translates into CASSWGWRNEQFF.

This chain links TRBV30 with TRBJ1-4; no definite D call. Germline values: CDR1 GTSNPN, CDR2 SVGIG (reference sequence). This CDR3 has 15 residues. V was cut by 0 bases and J by 3 bases, with 11 bases left in between. The CDR3 loop is CAWSVRRAPNEKLFF. The CDR3 nucleotides are TGTGCCTGGAGTGTACGGAGGGCCCCTAATGAAAAACTGTTTTTT.

J is TRBJ2-7 and V is TRBV2; no clear D. V dropped 4 bases and J dropped 5 bases, with 6 bases sitting between them. The CDR3 extends over 11 amino acids. In germline, CDR1 is SNHLY, CDR2 FYNNEI. The CDR3 here is CASSVPHEQYF. The CDR3, as DNA: TGTGCCAGCAGTGTCCCCCACGAGCAGTACTTC.

The rearrangement joins TRBV5-1 to TRBJ2-3; a weak D match, TRBD1 (6 bases). The CDR3 is 14 residues long. V dropped 7 bases and J dropped 6 bases, with 18 bases sitting between them. Germline CDR1 SGHRS, CDR2 YFSETQ. The CDR3 nucleotides are TGCGCCAGCTATCTGGGGCCAGGGGAGGATACGCAGTATTTT. It is translated as CASYLGPGEDTQYF.

This clone appeared a few times. The rearrangement uses TRBV7-2 and TRBJ2-3, with TRBD2 matching over 11 bases. CDR3 length: 17 amino acids. Trimming cost V 6 bases and J 6 bases; bases outside gene matches: 14. In germline, CDR1 is SGHTA, CDR2 FQGNSA. The CDR3 is CASSSGTSGRFRDTQYF. In nucleotides, the CDR3 is TGTGCCAGCAGTTCGGGAACTAGCGGGAGATTCCGGGATACGCAGTATTTT.

The chain employs TRBV5-1 and TRBJ1-4; the D is unclear. This CDR3 has 14 residues. Trimming removed 2 bases from V and 6 bases from J, with 11 bases in between. Germline lookup yields CDR1 SGHRS and CDR2 YFSETQ. The DNA for the CDR3 is TGCGCCAGCAGCTTCGGCCGAGACTATGAAAAACTGTTTTTT. Encoded protein: CASSFGRDYEKLFF.

The V and J genes are TRBV6-6 and TRBJ1-1; no reliable D call. Germline V gene data show CDR1 as MNHNY and CDR2 as SVGAGI (reference sequence). The CDR3 totals 12 residues. Trimming stripped 1 base from V and 11 bases from J, with 11 bases between. CDR3 region: CASSYLGGWAFF. The CDR3 DNA sequence: TGTGCCAGCAGTTACTTGGGCGGTTGGGCTTTCTTT.

The chain employs TRBV6-6 and TRBJ2-5; D possibly matches TRBD1 or TRBD2 (6 bases each). Germline loops: CDR1 MNHNY, CDR2 SVGAGI (reference sequence). CDR3 size: 12 residues. V gave up 6 bases and J gave up 9 bases, with 14 bases separating them. The CDR3 sequence: CASSPWGAAQYF. CDR3 sequence (DNA): TGTGCCAGCAGCCCCTGGGGGGCGGCCCAGTACTTC.

The V call is TRBV25-1, the J call TRBJ2-1, with TRBD1 matching 7 bases. Germline CDR1 and CDR2: MGHDK and SYGVNS. The V and J ends lost 3 bases and 9 bases, in that order; junction bases with no gene match: 11. CDR3 length: 15 amino acids. CDR3 bases: TGTGCCAGCAGTGAGTTAAGGGGGCGAATCGGTGAGCAGTTCTTC. It codes for CASSELRGRIGEQFF.

This clone was counted a few times. The chain is built from TRBV5-1 and TRBJ1-4, with a weak D call TRBD1 (6 bases). V lost 4 bases and J 7 bases, leaving 17 bases between the germline ends. This CDR3 is 15 amino acids long. Germline V gene sequence: CDR1 SGHRS, CDR2 YFSETQ. The CDR3 sequence: CASSVTGTGPEKLFF. The CDR3 nucleotides read TGCGCCAGCAGCGTCACAGGGACCGGCCCTGAAAAACTGTTTTTT.

The genes are TRBV7-3 and TRBJ2-4; D not resolved. Trimming took off 1 base at V and 4 bases at J, with 20 bases between the two ends. CDR1 is SGHTA and CDR2 is FQGTGA in the germline V gene. CDR3 length: 18 amino acids. CDR3 sequence (DNA): TGTGCCAGCAGCTTAATTGGGTTTGCTCTGTTGGGAAAAAACATTCAGTACTTC. Protein sequence: CASSLIGFALLGKNIQYF. The full variable domain, with the rest looked up from reference TRBV7-3 and TRBJ2-4, is GAGVSQTPSNKVTEKGKYVELRCDPISGHTALYWYRQSLGQGPEFLIYFQGTGAADDSGLPNDRFFAVRPEGSVSTLKIQRTERGDSAVYLCASSLIGFALLGKNIQYFGAGTRLSVL.

The chain couples TRBV27 to TRBJ1-4; D is ambiguous. CDR3 size: 13 residues. Per the germline V gene, CDR1 is MNHEY and CDR2 is SMNVEV (reference sequence). V gave up 6 bases and J gave up 1 base, with 6 bases separating them. Here the CDR3 DNA reads TGTGCCAGCAGGAAGGGAACTAATGAAAAACTGTTTTTT. Residues: CASRKGTNEKLFF.

The rearrangement uses TRBV6-1 and TRBJ2-3, with no clear D. Per germline, CDR1 MNHNS and CDR2 SASEGT. V was trimmed by 10 bases and J by 2 bases, leaving 13 bases between them. The CDR3 has 13 amino acids. CDR3 nucleotide sequence: TGTGCCACCAAGGGAATTAACACAGATACGCAGTATTTT. Protein product: CATKGINTDTQYF.

The gene calls are TRBV27 and TRBJ1-1; no clear D. V was trimmed by 6 bases and J by 1 base, leaving 24 bases between them. CDR1 and CDR2 (germline): MNHEY, SMNVEV (reference sequence). The CDR3 has 18 amino acids. CDR3: CASSPIESRDTANTEAFF. The DNA of the CDR3 is TGTGCCAGCAGCCCAATCGAGTCACGGGATACAGCGAACACTGAAGCTTTCTTT.

This sequence joins TRBV6-1 and TRBJ2-3, with a tentative D call TRBD2 (5 bases). Per germline, CDR1 MNHNS and CDR2 SASEGT. Between the trimmed V and J ends, which lost 1 base and 5 bases, there was a span of 10 bases. This CDR3 contains 14 residues. CDR3 nucleotide sequence: TGTGCCAGCAGTGAAGGAAGGGAGAGAGATACGCAGTATTTT. This codes for CASSEGRERDTQYF.

The chain uses TRBV6-4 and TRBJ1-4, with a possible D match to TRBD1 (5 bases). This CDR3 region has 18 residues. The germline gives CDR1 MRHNA, CDR2 SNTAGT. Trimming left V 8 bases short and J 0 bases short, with 22 bases between. The CDR3 DNA reads TGTGCCAGCCCGATTAGACAGCTCCTCTTTGCAACTAATGAAAAACTGTTTTTT. Amino acids: CASPIRQLLFATNEKLFF.

V usage is TRBV5-1 and J usage is TRBJ1-1; a weak D match, TRBD1 (5 bases). CDR3 size: 14 residues. Trimming stripped 4 bases from V and 5 bases from J, with 15 bases between. Germline assignment: CDR1 SGHRS and CDR2 YFSETQ. The CDR3, as DNA: TGCGCCAGCAGCCCCCAGGGTATGGGGACTGAAGCTTTCTTT. As protein: CASSPQGMGTEAFF.